This T cell receptor (beta chain) was sequenced in a study of CD8 T cells in ankylosing spondylitis (dated by TCRdb to about 2017). At the level of the whole study: The study profiled T cell receptor beta repertoires in healthy donors and ankylosing spondylitis patients to find disease-linked TCR variants. Peripheral blood samples were taken, and synovial fluid was additionally collected from ankylosing spondylitis patients. The full study cohort comprised roughly 24 ankylosing spondylitis patients and about 110 healthy donors.

TCRdb names Illumina HiSeq 2500 as the instrument used. TCR beta libraries were prepared by quantitative 5'-RACE with molecular barcodes. The original methods were these. A new computational method, built on a probabilistic model of VDJ rearrangement, was used to identify disease-linked TCR variants. TCRdb reprocessed the public reads (quality trimming at Q25 with fastp, clone calling with MiXCR) and kept in-frame beta chains. Duplicate CDR3 protein sequences are folded into a single record with the most common DNA and genes. None of the V and J calls come from the authors' own analysis; TCRdb made them. The sample records fewer than 250,000 distinct CDR3 sequences, roughly 25% of which are singletons. The ten most abundant clones make up under 8% of the sample. V lost 10 bases and J lost 5 bases, and the count of bases not matched to a germline gene is 9. The CDR1 and CDR2 encoded by the germline V gene are ENHRY and SYGVKD. From its cysteine to its phenylalanine, the CDR3 spans 13 amino acids. Here the CDR3 DNA is all that survives: 39 bases in frame from base 1.

General study outcomes and caveats: According to the report, matched synovial fluid samples from ankylosing spondylitis patients were significantly enriched for the disease-linked clones. Some of the motif variants had been reported before in the synovial fluid and blood of reactive arthritis patients, a finding that suggests common disease-initiation mechanisms. The disease-linked clones showed a CD8+ phenotype and occurred at relatively low frequencies in peripheral blood. A TCR beta motif made up of several highly homologous amino acid variants appeared to be characteristic of blood from ankylosing spondylitis patients.

A word on this clonotype: It has no known antigen specificity. No base-level quality is on record; no much larger clone is a single base apart.

The TCR sequence derives from a male donor with ankylosing spondylitis or in good health (not recorded which). The sequencing sample was made of blood, either unsorted or a sorted T cell fraction (not recorded which). This chain joins TRBV10-3 to TRBJ2-7; 9 bases in the junction line up with TRBD2. The CDR3 amino acid sequence is: CATISGSTDEQYF. The nucleotide sequence reads as follows: TGTGCCACCATTAGCGGGAGTACCGACGAGCAGTACTTC.